The 12 T cell receptor beta chains listed next were all sequenced from one sample in a study of cytomegalovirus exposure and HLA in healthy donors. PCR amplification relied on 60 Vbeta primers (plus 13 Jbeta primers). Clones were read by immunoSEQ multiplex PCR, and TCRdb kept only the in-frame ones, dropping some. Found here are roughly 160,000 clones, over 60% of them singletons; the top ten hold 11% to 15%. The specimen was PBMCs. The receptors stem from a man aged 45-60 years in good health and CMV-seropositive.

Comment on this clone: Within the sample, other DNA sequences also encode this same CDR3. The chain has TRBV9 and TRBJ1-2; tentatively, D is TRBD1 (5 bases). The germline CDR1 and CDR2 sequences are SGDLS and YYNGEE. The V and J ends lost 3 bases and 4 bases respectively, with 13 bases between them. This CDR3 region has 14 residues. For the CDR3, the DNA is TGTGCCAGCAGCGCCCGAGACAGCCTCTATGGCTACACCTTC. Translation gives CASSARDSLYGYTF.

J is TRBJ2-7 and V is TRBV27; 14 positions match TRBD2. This CDR3 comprises 18 residues. V lost 5 bases and J lost 0; bases outside the gene matches: 9. From germline, CDR1 is MNHEY and CDR2 SMNVEV (reference sequence). The chain's CDR3 is CASSPGLAGALSSYEQYF. The CDR3 DNA sequence: TGTGCCAGCAGTCCGGGACTAGCGGGGGCCCTCAGCTCCTACGAGCAGTACTTC.

This sequence joins TRBV6-5 and TRBJ2-3, with D unresolved. Germline CDR1 is MNHEY and CDR2 is SVGAGI. V lost 4 bases and J lost 3, with 11 bases in between. The CDR3 is 14 residues long. CDR3 sequence: CASSSNGKTDTQYF. The DNA for the CDR3 is TGTGCCAGCAGTTCGAACGGTAAAACAGATACGCAGTATTTT.

The chain combines TRBV5-1 with TRBJ2-2, with 8 nucleotides matching TRBD2. The germline V gene encodes CDR1 SGHRS and CDR2 YFSETQ. J lost 3 bases, V lost 4 bases, and 11 bases had no gene match. The CDR3 is made up of 17 amino acids. The CDR3 protein is CASSEPLSGGHTGELFF. The DNA for the CDR3 is TGCGCCAGCAGCGAACCATTGAGCGGGGGCCACACCGGGGAGCTGTTTTTT.

The CDR3 protein is CASSLGGVNQPQHF. For the CDR3, the DNA is TGTGCCAGCAGCCTCGGGGGGGTAAATCAGCCCCAGCATTTT. J is TRBJ1-5 and V is TRBV7-2, with a tentative D call TRBD1 (5 bases). Trimming removed 5 bases at V and 4 bases at J, with 12 bases between. The germline V gene has CDR1 SGHTA and CDR2 FQGNSA. This CDR3 has 14 residues.

The chain employs TRBV7-3 and TRBJ2-4; weak D call: TRBD2 (5 bases). Germline V gives CDR1 SGHTA, CDR2 FQGTGA. This CDR3 spans 14 amino acids. The germline V and J ends were trimmed by 3 bases and 8 bases, with 14 bases remaining between them. The CDR3 loop is CASSLNQLGDIQYF. CDR3 bases: TGTGCCAGCAGCTTGAATCAATTGGGAGACATTCAGTACTTC.

V is TRBV2 and J is TRBJ2-1; 7 bases fit TRBD1. Trimming at V came to 6 bases and at J to 3 bases, leaving 5 bases not matched to a gene. CDR3 length: 14 residues. Germline V gives CDR1 SNHLY, CDR2 FYNNEI. CDR3 sequence (DNA): TGTGCCAGCAGCCGACAGGGATTCTACAATGAGCAGTTCTTC. Amino acids: CASSRQGFYNEQFF.

This chain joins TRBV2 and TRBJ1-1; D possibly corresponds to TRBD1 (6 bases). Per the germline V gene, CDR1 is SNHLY and CDR2 is FYNNEI. This CDR3 is 12 amino acids long. V was pared by 7 bases and J by 3 bases, with 9 bases between. The CDR3 DNA reads as TGTGCCAGCATACAGGGACACACTGAAGCTTTCTTT. This codes for CASIQGHTEAFF.

This clone was counted between two and nine times. The chain couples TRBV5-6 to TRBJ2-7, with D tentatively TRBD2 (6 bases). CDR3 length equals 14 residues. V lost 2 bases, J lost 2 bases, and 11 bases lay in between. Germline V gives CDR1 SGHDT, CDR2 YYEEEE. CDR3: CASSFFGGTYEQYV. CDR3 coding DNA: TGTGCCAGCAGCTTCTTTGGAGGGACCTACGAGCAGTACGTC.

The rearrangement links TRBV7-3 to TRBJ1-6; D gene unclear. V lost 2 bases, J lost 4 bases, and 9 bases lay in between. CDR1 SGHTA and CDR2 FQGTGA come from the germline V gene. This CDR3 is 15 amino acids long. CDR3 residues: CASSLDSGYNSPLHF. DNA for the CDR3: TGTGCCAGCAGCTTAGATTCGGGATATAATTCACCCCTCCACTTT.

DNA of the CDR3: TGTGCCAGCAGTGAATTACAGGGTACGGATCAGCCCCAGCATTTT. Its protein product is CASSELQGTDQPQHF. The chain has TRBV6-1 and TRBJ1-5; maybe TRBD1 (6 bases). V lost 2 bases to trimming and J lost 5 bases, with 13 bases between them. The germline gives CDR1 MNHNS, CDR2 SASEGT. The CDR3 has 15 amino acids.

The chain carries TRBV5-6 and TRBJ2-3; 10 bases fit TRBD2. This CDR3 spans 17 amino acids. Germline CDR1 reads SGHDT; CDR2 reads YYEEEE. J gave up 8 bases and V 0 bases, and 12 bases lay outside the gene matches. Written as DNA, the CDR3 is TGTGCCAGCAGCTTGGCCGGGCTAGCGGGGGATGTTGGTACGCAGTATTTT. Protein sequence: CASSLAGLAGDVGTQYF.